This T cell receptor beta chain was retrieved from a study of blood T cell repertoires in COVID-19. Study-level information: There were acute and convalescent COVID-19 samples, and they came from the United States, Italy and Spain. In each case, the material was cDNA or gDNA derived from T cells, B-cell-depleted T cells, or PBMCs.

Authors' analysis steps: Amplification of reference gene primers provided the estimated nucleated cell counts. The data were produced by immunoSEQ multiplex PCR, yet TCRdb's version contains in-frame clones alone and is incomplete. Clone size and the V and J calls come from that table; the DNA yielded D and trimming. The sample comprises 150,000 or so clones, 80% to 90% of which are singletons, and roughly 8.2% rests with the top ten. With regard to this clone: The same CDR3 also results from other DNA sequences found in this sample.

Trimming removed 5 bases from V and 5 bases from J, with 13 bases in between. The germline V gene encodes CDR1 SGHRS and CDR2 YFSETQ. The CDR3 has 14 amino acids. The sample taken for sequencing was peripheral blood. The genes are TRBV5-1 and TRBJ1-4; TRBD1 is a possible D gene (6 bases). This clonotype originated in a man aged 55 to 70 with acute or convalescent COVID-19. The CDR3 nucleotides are TGCGCCAGCAGTCGGACAGCGACGAATGAAAAACTGTTTTTT. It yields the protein CASSRTATNEKLFF.